This is a list of T cell receptor beta chains from one sample in a study of T cell responses to AZD1222 COVID-19 vaccine. The repertoire was sequenced with immunoSEQ multiplex PCR; TCRdb's copy has only in-frame clones and lacks some. The sample lists tens of thousands of clones; 89% were seen once. The specimen comprised peripheral blood, sampled on day 0 of AZD1222 vaccination. The source is an adult in good health. Both conserved end residues are part of each CDR3. A D gene is named only where the DNA matches it firmly. A row's size may be missing; if present it is once, few, many or a size class.

V gene: TRBV6-5; J gene: TRBJ2-7; clone size: .; D gene: TRBD2; CDR3 DNA: TGTGCCAGCAGTACCCCTAGCGGGGGTATCTACGAGCAGTACTTC; CDR3 protein: CASSTPSGGIYEQYF
V gene: TRBV5-1; J gene: TRBJ2-5; clone size: .; D gene: .; CDR3 DNA: TGCGCCAGCAGCTTGGCCCCAGGGGAGGAGACCCAGTACTTC; CDR3 protein: CASSLAPGEETQYF
V gene: TRBV10-3; J gene: TRBJ1-1; clone size: once; D gene: .; CDR3 DNA: TGTGCCATCAGTGACCTTAAAAGCACTGAAGCTTTCTTT; CDR3 protein: CAISDLKSTEAFF
V gene: TRBV6-2/TRBV6-3; J gene: TRBJ2-7; clone size: once; D gene: TRBD1; CDR3 DNA: TGTGCCAGCACCCCGGGACAGGGACCCTACGAGCAGTACTTC; CDR3 protein: CASTPGQGPYEQYF
V gene: TRBV7-2; J gene: TRBJ2-3; clone size: .; D gene: .; CDR3 DNA: TGTGCCAGCAGCTTAGCGGGACGGGAAGGTACGCAGTATTTT; CDR3 protein: CASSLAGREGTQYF
V gene: TRBV2; J gene: TRBJ2-1; clone size: .; D gene: .; CDR3 DNA: TGTGCCAGCAGTCCTTGGGACTCCGCCAGCAATGAGCAGTTCTTC; CDR3 protein: CASSPWDSASNEQFF
V gene: TRBV25-1; J gene: TRBJ2-1; clone size: .; D gene: TRBD2; CDR3 DNA: TGTGCCAGCAGTTTTGCGGGAGAAAGTCCCAGCTCGGGGAATGAGCAGTTCTTC; CDR3 protein: CASSFAGESPSSGNEQFF
V gene: TRBV5-1; J gene: TRBJ1-3; clone size: .; D gene: .; CDR3 DNA: TGCGCCAGCAGCTTCTCCGGGGTGGGAAACACCATATATTTT; CDR3 protein: CASSFSGVGNTIYF
V gene: TRBV3-1/TRBV3-2; J gene: TRBJ2-1; clone size: .; D gene: TRBD1; CDR3 DNA: TGTGCCAGCAGCCGACGGGACAGGGGGCTGGGTGAGCAGTTCTTC; CDR3 protein: CASSRRDRGLGEQFF
V gene: TRBV6-1; J gene: TRBJ1-5; clone size: .; D gene: .; CDR3 DNA: TGTGCCAGCAGTGAACCAGGGCGAGGGCAGCCCCAGCATTTT; CDR3 protein: CASSEPGRGQPQHF
V gene: TRBV4-2; J gene: TRBJ2-7; clone size: .; D gene: TRBD2; CDR3 DNA: TGTGCCAGCAGCCAAGAGATAGCGGGGGGCTACGAGCAGTACTTC; CDR3 protein: CASSQEIAGGYEQYF
V gene: TRBV18; J gene: TRBJ2-1; clone size: .; D gene: TRBD2; CDR3 DNA: TGTGCCAGCTCACCCAGGGACCCTAGCGGGAGAAATGAGCAGTTCTTC; CDR3 protein: CASSPRDPSGRNEQFF
V gene: TRBV3-1/TRBV3-2; J gene: TRBJ2-1; clone size: few; D gene: TRBD1; CDR3 DNA: TGTGCCAGCAGCCATGCGACAGGGGGTCCCGGGTTCTTC; CDR3 protein: CASSHATGGPGFF
V gene: TRBV9; J gene: TRBJ1-5; clone size: once; D gene: TRBD1; CDR3 DNA: TGTGCCAGCAGCGTAGGAGTAGGGGGCCAAGTCAATCAGCCCCAGCATTTT; CDR3 protein: CASSVGVGGQVNQPQHF
V gene: TRBV6-5; J gene: TRBJ1-5; clone size: .; D gene: TRBD1; CDR3 DNA: TGTGCCAGCAGCCTCGGACAGGGGGGATGGCAGCCCCAGCATTTT; CDR3 protein: CASSLGQGGWQPQHF
V gene: TRBV5-1; J gene: TRBJ2-5; clone size: .; D gene: .; CDR3 DNA: TGCGCCAGCAGCTTGGGTGTAGTAATGGACCAAGAGACCCAGTACTTC; CDR3 protein: CASSLGVVMDQETQYF
V gene: TRBV28; J gene: TRBJ1-1; clone size: .; D gene: .; CDR3 DNA: TGTGCCAGCCCCTCCGGGACGGGGAACACTGAAGCTTTCTTT; CDR3 protein: CASPSGTGNTEAFF